This TCR beta chain was recovered during a study of cytomegalovirus exposure and HLA in healthy donors. The study, taken as a whole, reports: An apparent linkage of common viral pathogens to several of the most significant clusters emerged in a later analysis. It was in a later analysis that TCR association rates were seen to vary by HLA locus, highest for DRB1 and lowest for HLA-C. Certain indistinguishable V segments, among them TRBV6-2 and TRBV6-3, were excluded. Only CMV serostatus was available as immune exposure information.

PCR used 60 Vbeta primers and 13 Jbeta primers. TCRdb's copy holds only in-frame clones and misses some; the assay was immunoSEQ multiplex PCR. The profile shows 100,000 to 130,000 clones, over 80% of them singletons. CDR1 is MNHNY, CDR2 SVGAGI, per germline (reference sequence). The V and J ends lost 0 bases and 6 bases respectively, with 13 bases between them. The CDR3 spans 15 residues. Details on this clone: Its antigen is currently unknown.

V gene TRBV6-6 combines with J gene TRBJ2-3, with D uncertain. Sequenced input: PBMCs. This sequence was found in a man aged 25-45 years in good health and CMV-seropositive. The CDR3 DNA sequence: TGTGCCAGCAGTTACTCTGCCAACCCGGAGGATACGCAGTATTTT. Protein: CASSYSANPEDTQYF.